The T cell receptor beta chain under discussion was sequenced for a study of T cells after posttransplantation cyclophosphamide. Of note for this clone: Its antigen is as yet unknown.

Clones were sequenced by immunoSEQ multiplex PCR, and TCRdb holds only the in-frame ones, with some missing. This table has a few thousand clones, around 95% appearing once. General study points: Donor-recipient repertoire similarity was low at 1-2 months, rising over year one. TRB clonality was highly associated with recipient CMV seropositivity and reactivation. Tissue-infiltrating T cells from skin or gut overlapped little with blood T cells.

There are 14 residues in the CDR3. V was trimmed by 3 bases and J by 0 bases, leaving 6 bases between them. The germline V gene has CDR1 LGHNA and CDR2 YSLEER. The sequencing input was naive CD8+ T cells sorted from PBMCs. The sequence came from a woman in her forties or fifties in good health and a related stem cell transplant donor. The V and J genes are TRBV4-3 and TRBJ2-4, with D possibly matching TRBD2 (6 bases). The CDR3 spells CASSQGGAKNIQYF. Written as DNA, the CDR3 is TGCGCCAGCAGCCAGGGGGGAGCCAAAAACATTCAGTACTTC.